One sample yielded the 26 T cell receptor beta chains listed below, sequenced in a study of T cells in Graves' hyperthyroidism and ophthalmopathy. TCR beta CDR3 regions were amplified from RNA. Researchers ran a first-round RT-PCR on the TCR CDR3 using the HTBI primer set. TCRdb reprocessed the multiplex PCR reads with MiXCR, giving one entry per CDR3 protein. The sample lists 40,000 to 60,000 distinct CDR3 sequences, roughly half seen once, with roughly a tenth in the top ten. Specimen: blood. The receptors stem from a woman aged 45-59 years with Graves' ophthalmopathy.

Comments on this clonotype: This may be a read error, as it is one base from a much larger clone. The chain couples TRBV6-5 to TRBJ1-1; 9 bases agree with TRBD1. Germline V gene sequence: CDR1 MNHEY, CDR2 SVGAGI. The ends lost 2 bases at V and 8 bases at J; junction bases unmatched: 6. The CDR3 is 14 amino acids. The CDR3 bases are TGTGCCAGCAGTTACCAGGACAGGGGATTGGAAGCTTTCTTT. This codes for CASSYQDRGLEAFF.

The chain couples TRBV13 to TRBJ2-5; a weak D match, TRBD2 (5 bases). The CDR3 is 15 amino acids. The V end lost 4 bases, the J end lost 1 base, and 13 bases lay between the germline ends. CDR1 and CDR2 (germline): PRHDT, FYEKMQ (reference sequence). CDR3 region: CASSYRGKPQETQYF. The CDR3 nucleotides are TGTGCCAGCAGCTACCGGGGTAAACCCCAAGAGACCCAGTACTTC.

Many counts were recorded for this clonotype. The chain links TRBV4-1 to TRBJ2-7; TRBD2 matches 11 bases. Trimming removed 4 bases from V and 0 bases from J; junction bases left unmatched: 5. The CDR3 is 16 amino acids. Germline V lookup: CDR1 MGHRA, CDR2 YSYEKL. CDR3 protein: CASSPGLAVLSYEQYF. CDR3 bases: TGCGCCAGCAGCCCGGGACTAGCGGTACTCTCCTACGAGCAGTACTTC.

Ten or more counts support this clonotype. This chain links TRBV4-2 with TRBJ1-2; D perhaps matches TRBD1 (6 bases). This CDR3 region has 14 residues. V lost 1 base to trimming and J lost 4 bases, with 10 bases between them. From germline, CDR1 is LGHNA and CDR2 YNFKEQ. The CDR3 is CASSQGTGTYGYTF. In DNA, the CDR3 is TGTGCCAGCAGCCAAGGAACAGGGACCTATGGCTACACCTTC.

CDR3 coding DNA: TGTGCCAGCAGCCTCGGGACTAGCGGATGGTACCAAGAGACCCAGTACTTC. Its translation: CASSLGTSGWYQETQYF. The chain carries TRBV7-3 and TRBJ2-5; 11 bases are shared with TRBD2. V was clipped by 5 bases and J by 0 bases; unmatched bases: 8. The CDR3 sequence is 17 residues long. The germline V gene has CDR1 SGHTA and CDR2 FQGTGA.

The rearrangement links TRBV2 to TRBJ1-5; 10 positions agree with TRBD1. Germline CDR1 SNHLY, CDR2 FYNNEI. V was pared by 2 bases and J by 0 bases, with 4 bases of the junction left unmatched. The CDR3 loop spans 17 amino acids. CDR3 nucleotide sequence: TGTGCCAGCAGTGAATTCGGGACAGGGGTTAGCAATCAGCCCCAGCATTTT. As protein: CASSEFGTGVSNQPQHF. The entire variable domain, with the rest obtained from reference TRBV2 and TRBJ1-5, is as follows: EPEVTQTPSHQVTQMGQEVILRCVPISNHLYFYWYRQILGQKVEFLVSFYNNEISEKSEIFDDQFSVERPDGSNFTLKIRSTKLEDSAMYFCASSEFGTGVSNQPQHFGDGTRLSIL.

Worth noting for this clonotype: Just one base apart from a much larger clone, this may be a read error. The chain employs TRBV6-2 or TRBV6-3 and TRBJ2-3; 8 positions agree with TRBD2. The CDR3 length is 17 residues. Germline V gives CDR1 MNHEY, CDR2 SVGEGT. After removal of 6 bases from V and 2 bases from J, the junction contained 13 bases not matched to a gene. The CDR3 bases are TGTGCCAGCAGGCGGACTCGCGGGGGGAAAGACACAGATACGCAGTATTTT. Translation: CASRRTRGGKDTDTQYF.

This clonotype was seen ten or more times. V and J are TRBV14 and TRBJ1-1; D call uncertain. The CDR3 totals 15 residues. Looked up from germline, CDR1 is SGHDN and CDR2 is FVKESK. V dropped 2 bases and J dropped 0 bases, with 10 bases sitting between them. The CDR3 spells CASSQQTPMNTEAFF. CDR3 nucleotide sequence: TGTGCCAGCAGCCAACAAACCCCGATGAACACTGAAGCTTTCTTT.

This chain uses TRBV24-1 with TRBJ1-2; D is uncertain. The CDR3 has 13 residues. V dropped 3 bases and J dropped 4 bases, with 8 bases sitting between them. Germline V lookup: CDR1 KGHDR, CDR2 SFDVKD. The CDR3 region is CATSDGHSYGYTF. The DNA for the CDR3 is TGTGCCACCAGTGATGGGCACTCCTATGGCTACACCTTC.

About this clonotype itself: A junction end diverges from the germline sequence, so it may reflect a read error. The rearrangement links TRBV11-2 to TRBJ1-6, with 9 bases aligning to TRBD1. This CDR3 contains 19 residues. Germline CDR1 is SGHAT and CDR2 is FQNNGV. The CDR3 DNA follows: TGTGCCCGCAGCTTATCCCCCCAACAGGGGGCTTCCTATAATTCGCCCCTCCACTTT. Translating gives CARSLSPQQGASYNSPLHF.

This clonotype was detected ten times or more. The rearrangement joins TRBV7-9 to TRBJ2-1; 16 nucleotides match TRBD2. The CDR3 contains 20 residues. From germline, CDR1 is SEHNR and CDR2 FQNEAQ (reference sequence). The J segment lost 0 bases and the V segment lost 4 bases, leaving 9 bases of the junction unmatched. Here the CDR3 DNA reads TGTGCCAGCAGCTCCGACGGGACTAGCGGGAGGGTAAGCTCCTACAATGAGCAGTTCTTC. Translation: CASSSDGTSGRVSSYNEQFF.

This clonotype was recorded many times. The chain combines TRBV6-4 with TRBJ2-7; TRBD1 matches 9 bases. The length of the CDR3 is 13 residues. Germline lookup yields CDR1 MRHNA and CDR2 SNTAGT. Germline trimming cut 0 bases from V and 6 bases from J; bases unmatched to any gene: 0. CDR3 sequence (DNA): TGTGCCAGCAGTGACTCGGACAGGGGCGAGCAGTACTTC. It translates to CASSDSDRGEQYF.

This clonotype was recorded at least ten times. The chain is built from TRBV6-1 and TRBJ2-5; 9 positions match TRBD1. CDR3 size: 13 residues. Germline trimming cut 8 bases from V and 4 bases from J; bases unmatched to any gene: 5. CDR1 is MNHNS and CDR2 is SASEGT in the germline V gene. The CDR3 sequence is CASSSDRGETQYF. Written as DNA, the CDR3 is TGTGCCAGCTCCTCGGACAGGGGAGAGACCCAGTACTTC.

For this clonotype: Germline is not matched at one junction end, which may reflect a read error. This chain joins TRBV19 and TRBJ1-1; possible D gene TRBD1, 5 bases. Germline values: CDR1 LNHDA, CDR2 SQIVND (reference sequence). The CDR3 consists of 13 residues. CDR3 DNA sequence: TGTGCCAGTAGTACGGGGGAGAACGCTGAAGCTTTCTTT. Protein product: CASSTGENAEAFF.

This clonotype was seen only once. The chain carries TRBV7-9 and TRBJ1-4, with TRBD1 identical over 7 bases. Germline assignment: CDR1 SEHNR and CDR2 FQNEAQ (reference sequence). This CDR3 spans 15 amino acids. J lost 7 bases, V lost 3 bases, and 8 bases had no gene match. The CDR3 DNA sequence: TGTGCCAGCAGCTTTGCCGGGACAGAGGGTGAAAAACTGTTTTTT. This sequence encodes CASSFAGTEGEKLFF.

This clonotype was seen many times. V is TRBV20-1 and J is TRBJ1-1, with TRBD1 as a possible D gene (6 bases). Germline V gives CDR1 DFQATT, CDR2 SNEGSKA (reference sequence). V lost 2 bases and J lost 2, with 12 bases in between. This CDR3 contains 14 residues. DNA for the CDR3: TGCAGTGCTAGAATGGGGGGCCACAACACTGAAGCTTTCTTT. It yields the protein CSARMGGHNTEAFF.

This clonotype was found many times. The CDR3 DNA reads as TGCGCCAGCAGCTTCGGGACAGGGAACACCGGGGAGCTGTTTTTT. This codes for CASSFGTGNTGELFF. The chain employs TRBV5-1 and TRBJ2-2, with 8 bases aligning to TRBD1. V lost 2 bases and J lost 1; bases outside the gene matches: 1. The CDR3 has 15 amino acids. Germline V gene data show CDR1 as SGHRS and CDR2 as YFSETQ.

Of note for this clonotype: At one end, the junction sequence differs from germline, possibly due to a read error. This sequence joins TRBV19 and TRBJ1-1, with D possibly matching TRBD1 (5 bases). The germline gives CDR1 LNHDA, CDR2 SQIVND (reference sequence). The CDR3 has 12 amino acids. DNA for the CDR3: TGTACCAGTATTGGCAGGGTTGCTGAAGCTTTCTTC. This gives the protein CTSIGRVAEAFF.

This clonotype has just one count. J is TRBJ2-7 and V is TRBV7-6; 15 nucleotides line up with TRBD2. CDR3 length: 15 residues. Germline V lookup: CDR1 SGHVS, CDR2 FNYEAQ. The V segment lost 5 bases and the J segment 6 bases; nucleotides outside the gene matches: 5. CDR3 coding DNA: TGTGCCAGCAGCAGAACGGGACTAGCGGGAGGCGAGCAGTACTTC. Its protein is CASSRTGLAGGEQYF.

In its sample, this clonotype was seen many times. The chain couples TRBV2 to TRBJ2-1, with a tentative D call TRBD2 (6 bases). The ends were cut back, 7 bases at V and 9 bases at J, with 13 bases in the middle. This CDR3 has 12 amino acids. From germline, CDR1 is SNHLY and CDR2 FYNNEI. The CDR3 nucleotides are TGTGCCAGCAAGGAGGGCCGGATTGAGCAGTTCTTC. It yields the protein CASKEGRIEQFF.

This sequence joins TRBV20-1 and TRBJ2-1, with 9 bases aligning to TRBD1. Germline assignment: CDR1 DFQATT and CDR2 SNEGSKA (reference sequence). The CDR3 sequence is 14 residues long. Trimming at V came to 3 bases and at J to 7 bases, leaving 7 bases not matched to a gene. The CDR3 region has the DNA TGCAGTGCTAGGGCGGGGACAGGGAGGAATGAGCAGTTCTTC. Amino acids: CSARAGTGRNEQFF.

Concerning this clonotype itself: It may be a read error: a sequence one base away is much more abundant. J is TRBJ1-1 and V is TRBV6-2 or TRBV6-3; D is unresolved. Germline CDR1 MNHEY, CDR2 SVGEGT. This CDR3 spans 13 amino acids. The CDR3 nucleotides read TGTGCCAGCAGTCACTCGGTAGAGGATCCAGCTTTCTTT. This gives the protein CASSHSVEDPAFF.

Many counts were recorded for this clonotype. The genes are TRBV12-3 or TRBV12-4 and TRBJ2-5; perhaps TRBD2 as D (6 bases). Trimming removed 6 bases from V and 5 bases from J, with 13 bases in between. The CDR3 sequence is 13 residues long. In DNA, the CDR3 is TGTGCCAGCAGGGCCCGGGGGTCGGAGACCCAGTACTTC. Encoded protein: CASRARGSETQYF.

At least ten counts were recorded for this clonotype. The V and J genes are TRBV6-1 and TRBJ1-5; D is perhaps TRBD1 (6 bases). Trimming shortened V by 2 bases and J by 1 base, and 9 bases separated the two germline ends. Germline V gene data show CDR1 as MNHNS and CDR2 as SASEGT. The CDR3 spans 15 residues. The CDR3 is CASSEQGRSNQPQHF. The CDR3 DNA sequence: TGTGCCAGCAGTGAACAGGGGAGAAGCAATCAGCCCCAGCATTTT.

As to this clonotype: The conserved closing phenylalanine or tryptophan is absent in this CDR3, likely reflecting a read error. CDR3 in DNA: TGTGCCAGCAGCGGACGGAGCTATAATTCACCCCTCCACTAT. It encodes CASSGRSYNSPLHY. The chain is built from TRBV5-5 and TRBJ1-6, with D hard to call. V was trimmed by 4 bases and J by 3 bases, leaving 8 bases between them. This CDR3 has 14 residues. From germline, CDR1 is SGHKS and CDR2 YYEKEE (reference sequence).

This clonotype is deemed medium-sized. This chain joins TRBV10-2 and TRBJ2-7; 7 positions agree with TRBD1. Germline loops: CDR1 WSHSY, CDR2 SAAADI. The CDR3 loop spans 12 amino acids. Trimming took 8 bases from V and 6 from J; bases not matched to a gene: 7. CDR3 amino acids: CASGTAKTEQYF. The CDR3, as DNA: TGCGCCAGCGGGACAGCGAAAACCGAGCAGTACTTC.